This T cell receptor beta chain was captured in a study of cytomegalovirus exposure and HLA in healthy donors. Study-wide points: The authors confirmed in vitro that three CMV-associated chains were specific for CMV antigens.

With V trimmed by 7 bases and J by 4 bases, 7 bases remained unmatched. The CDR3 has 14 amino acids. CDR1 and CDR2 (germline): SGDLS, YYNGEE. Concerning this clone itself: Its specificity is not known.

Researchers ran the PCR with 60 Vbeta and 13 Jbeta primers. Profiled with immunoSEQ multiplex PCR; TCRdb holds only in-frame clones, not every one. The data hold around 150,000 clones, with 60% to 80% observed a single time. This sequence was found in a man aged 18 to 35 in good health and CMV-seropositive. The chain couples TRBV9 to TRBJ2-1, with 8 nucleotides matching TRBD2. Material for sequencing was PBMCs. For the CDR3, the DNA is TGTGCCAGCCGGGTGACTAGCGATTACAATGAGCAGTTCTTC. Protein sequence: CASRVTSDYNEQFF.